One sample yielded the 17 T cell receptor beta chains listed below, sequenced in a study of blood T cells in healthy people across ages. Alongside a J-beta primer mix, a sample-barcoded 5' primer served in a second PCR lasting roughly 6 to 12 cycles. TCRdb reprocessed the 5' RACE reads with MiXCR, giving one entry per CDR3 protein. Of some 930,000 distinct CDR3 sequences listed, 25% to 35% were seen once; the top ten hold 9.5% to 13%. The sample also formed part of further work on T cells of mothers and their children.

Material for sequencing was blood. All receptors come from a middle-aged woman in good health.

This clonotype has only one observation. The chain uses TRBV29-1 and TRBJ2-5; D is tentatively TRBD1 or TRBD2 (5 bases each). The CDR3 spans 11 residues. Trimming took 5 bases from V and 11 from J, leaving 15 bases between them. Per germline, CDR1 SQVTM and CDR2 ANQGSEA. CDR3 bases: TGCAGCGTTAAGTGGGGGAATGAGCAGTACTTC. This encodes CSVKWGNEQYF.

This clonotype was detected many times. The chain employs TRBV5-1 and TRBJ2-7; 12 bases are a match to TRBD2. The CDR3 runs 14 residues. Germline assignment: CDR1 SGHRS and CDR2 YFSETQ. Losses at the gene ends were 6 bases for V and 2 bases for J; bases not matched to a gene: 3. Written as DNA, the CDR3 is TGCGCCAGCACCGGACTAGCGGGGACCTACGAGCAGTACTTC. Amino acid sequence: CASTGLAGTYEQYF.

This clonotype was counted ten times or more. The J gene is TRBJ1-2, the V gene TRBV7-2; D uncertain. CDR3 length: 14 residues. Germline CDR1 reads SGHTA; CDR2 reads FQGNSA. Deletions cut 5 bases from V and 4 bases from J, with 14 bases between. CDR3 coding DNA: TGTGCCAGCAGCCCACGAGCAGAAGGCTATGGCTACACCTTC. As protein: CASSPRAEGYGYTF.

On this clonotype: This may come from a read error, since a much larger clone is one base off. This chain connects TRBV6-6 to TRBJ1-5, with no clear D. This CDR3 has 13 residues. In germline, CDR1 is MNHNY, CDR2 SVGAGI (reference sequence). The CDR3 DNA reads as TGTGCCAGCATAAACTTTATCAATCGGCCCCAGCATTTT. Protein sequence: CASINFINRPQHF.

The rearrangement uses TRBV12-3 or TRBV12-4 and TRBJ1-5; D might be TRBD1 (6 bases). V gave up 4 bases and J gave up 9 bases, with 13 bases separating them. The CDR3 has 13 residues. The CDR3 nucleotides are TGTGCCAGCAGTTCGACAGGTTCAGGGCCCCAGCATTTT. This codes for CASSSTGSGPQHF.

A few counts support this clonotype. This chain joins TRBV20-1 and TRBJ2-4; 7 bases match TRBD1. The DNA end is more similar to TRBJ2-7, so the J call may be wrong. The CDR3 contains 15 residues. Germline values: CDR1 DFQATT, CDR2 SNEGSKA (reference sequence). The CDR3 region has the DNA TGCAGTGCCCCGCCCTCCGGGACAGTTCGCCACGAGCAGTACTTC. It translates to CSAPPSGTVRHEQYF.

This clonotype was seen a handful of times. This rearrangement joins TRBV5-6 to TRBJ1-1; TRBD1 might be the D (5 bases). Germline-derived CDR1 and CDR2 are SGHDT and YYEEEE. V lost 2 bases and J 0 bases, leaving 17 bases between the germline ends. This CDR3 is built from 17 residues. In DNA, the CDR3 is TGTGCCAGCAGCTTTCGATTTGAGTGGACATTGAACACTGAAGCTTTCTTT. It codes for CASSFRFEWTLNTEAFF.

As to this clonotype: An end of the junction does not agree with germline; a read error may underlie this. The chain recombines TRBV7-9 with TRBJ2-6, with 9 bases matching TRBD2. The CDR3 is 17 residues long. Per the germline V gene, CDR1 is SEHNR and CDR2 is FQNEAQ (reference sequence). CDR3 DNA sequence: TGTGCCGCAGGTTTCGGGCTAGCGGGGACTGGGACCAACGTCCTGACTTTC. Its translation is CAAGFGLAGTGTNVLTF.

This clonotype was counted only a few times. This sequence joins TRBV7-9 and TRBJ1-2; 9 bases align to TRBD1. CDR3 length equals 14 residues. CDR1 and CDR2 (germline): SEHNR, FQNEAQ (reference sequence). J gave up 8 bases and V 5 bases, and 9 bases lay outside the gene matches. The DNA of the CDR3 is TGTGCCAGCAGCACAGGACAGGGGCTTGGAGGCTACACCTTC. Translated, it gives CASSTGQGLGGYTF.

The V call is TRBV29-1, the J call TRBJ1-1, with 9 bases lining up with TRBD1. The V segment lost 7 bases and the J segment 4 bases; nucleotides outside the gene matches: 7. Germline-derived CDR1 and CDR2 are SQVTM and ANQGSEA. CDR3 length: 13 residues. The CDR3 protein is CSGDRAGGTEAFF. The CDR3 DNA follows: TGCAGCGGGGACAGGGCCGGTGGCACTGAAGCTTTCTTT.

In its sample, this clonotype was seen a few times. J is TRBJ1-4 and V is TRBV5-6; no clear D gene. The CDR3 consists of 14 residues. Germline CDR1 and CDR2: SGHDT and YYEEEE. V gave up 2 bases and J gave up 4 bases, with 9 bases separating them. The CDR3 sequence is CASSFKGYNEKLFF. The CDR3 DNA reads TGTGCCAGCAGCTTTAAGGGTTATAATGAAAAACTGTTTTTT. Together with reference TRBV5-6 and TRBJ1-4, the CDR3 gives the full variable domain: DAGVTQSPTHLIKTRGQQVTLRCSPKSGHDTVSWYQQALGQGPQFIFQYYEEEERQRGNFPDRFSGHQFPNYSSELNVNALLLGDSALYLCASSFKGYNEKLFFGSGTQLSVL.

The chain uses TRBV18 and TRBJ2-1; D might be TRBD1 or TRBD2, each matching 6 bases. V was cut by 3 bases and J by 11 bases, with 11 bases left in between. Germline V gene data show CDR1 as KGHSH and CDR2 as LQKENI. The CDR3 length is 12 residues. CDR3 DNA: TGTGCCAGCTCACCCCTCCGGGGGCAGCAGTTCTTC. Translated, it gives CASSPLRGQQFF.

The chain has TRBV12-3 or TRBV12-4 and TRBJ1-4; TRBD1 aligns across 7 bases. The CDR3 is 14 residues long. Germline trimming cut 7 bases from V and 2 bases from J; bases unmatched to any gene: 4. The CDR3 coding sequence is TGTGCCAGCACCCTGACAGGGACTAATGAAAAACTGTTTTTT. Amino acid sequence: CASTLTGTNEKLFF.

This clonotype was observed a handful of times. V gene TRBV20-1 combines with J gene TRBJ1-2; D gene ambiguous. Germline V CDR1 and CDR2: DFQATT, SNEGSKA (reference sequence). Trimming removed 3 bases from V and 2 bases from J, with 16 bases in between. The CDR3 extends over 15 amino acids. CDR3 residues: CSASTQKTRNYGYTF. The CDR3 DNA reads TGCAGTGCTAGCACCCAAAAGACACGGAACTATGGCTACACCTTC.

This clonotype was seen a few times. The genes are TRBV5-1 and TRBJ2-1, with D perhaps TRBD1 (6 bases). From germline, CDR1 is SGHRS and CDR2 YFSETQ. Trimming left V 6 bases short and J 0 bases short, with 22 bases between. The CDR3 loop spans 18 amino acids. DNA of the CDR3: TGCGCCAGCAACTTAGAACAGGGACCCGCTAGCTCCTACAATGAGCAGTTCTTC. It specifies CASNLEQGPASSYNEQFF.

For this clonotype: A much larger clone lies one base from this, so it may be a read error. The chain employs TRBV29-1 and TRBJ2-5; TRBD2 aligns across 11 bases. V dropped 4 bases and J dropped 11; count of bases not matched to a gene: 9. The CDR3 has 13 residues. Germline CDR1 and CDR2: SQVTM and ANQGSEA. DNA for the CDR3: TGCAGCGTTGCTAGCGGGGGGTACAATGAGCAGTACTTC. This codes for CSVASGGYNEQYF.

This clonotype was detected ten times or more. V is TRBV6-6 and J is TRBJ2-1; TRBD2 might be the D (5 bases). Germline V gene data show CDR1 as MNHNY and CDR2 as SVGAGI (reference sequence). V was cut by 2 bases and J by 9 bases, with 5 bases left in between. The CDR3 runs to 11 residues. CDR3 sequence reads: CASSYEGEQFF. In DNA form, the CDR3 reads TGTGCCAGCAGTTACGAGGGTGAGCAGTTCTTC.